The 26 T cell receptor beta chains presented below share a single source sample, sequenced in a study of early T cells in non-severe SARS-CoV-2 infection. Each CDR3 protein is one row after TCRdb ran MiXCR on the 5' RACE reads. This sample has tens of thousands of distinct CDR3 sequences, with approximately 8% found just once. The sample consisted of whole blood, taken at baseline. These receptors were collected from an adult who was a healthcare worker with PCR-confirmed SARS-CoV-2 infection or an uninfected control (not recorded which).

This clonotype was seen more than once but under ten times. The V call is TRBV29-1, the J call TRBJ1-1; a possible D gene is TRBD1 (6 bases). The CDR3 loop spans 13 amino acids. Trimming removed 6 bases from V and 5 bases from J, with 16 bases in between. Germline V gene lookup returns CDR1 SQVTM and CDR2 ANQGSEA. Written as DNA, the CDR3 is TGCAGCGTGGCACAGGGAGGAATAACTGAAGCTTTCTTT. Its translation is CSVAQGGITEAFF.

The V call is TRBV20-1, the J call TRBJ2-2; either TRBD1 or TRBD2 may fit D (5 bases each). From germline, CDR1 is DFQATT and CDR2 SNEGSKA (reference sequence). V shed 0 bases and J shed 4 bases, with 12 bases lying between them. The CDR3 is made up of 15 amino acids. The CDR3 loop reads CSARDTRGGTGELFF. CDR3 sequence (DNA): TGCAGTGCTAGAGACACTAGGGGTGGCACCGGGGAGCTGTTTTTT.

The chain employs TRBV20-1 and TRBJ1-5; the match to TRBD1 covers 11 bases. Germline V CDR1 and CDR2: DFQATT, SNEGSKA (reference sequence). This CDR3 has 19 residues. V shed 1 base and J 2 bases; nucleotides not matched to a gene: 13. DNA for the CDR3: TGCAGTGCTAGAGCCCCGGGACAGGGGGTGTCCCTTCGCAATCAGCCCCAGCATTTT. It codes for CSARAPGQGVSLRNQPQHF.

This clonotype has just a few counts. This chain links TRBV4-1 with TRBJ2-1, with 14 positions matching TRBD2. The CDR3 runs 17 residues. Germline V gene sequence: CDR1 MGHRA, CDR2 YSYEKL. The V segment lost 1 base and the J segment 8 bases; nucleotides outside the gene matches: 7. CDR3 amino acids: CASSQAPGLAGVDEQFF. The CDR3 bases are TGCGCCAGCAGCCAAGCCCCGGGACTAGCGGGAGTAGATGAGCAGTTCTTC.

This clonotype was seen more than once but under ten times. The chain uses TRBV7-8 and TRBJ2-7, with TRBD2 matching over 7 bases. This CDR3 comprises 15 residues. The V segment lost 3 bases and the J segment 9 bases; nucleotides outside the gene matches: 14. Germline CDR1 reads SGHVS; CDR2 reads FQNEAQ. The CDR3 reads CASSFRLAALSRQYF. DNA of the CDR3: TGTGCCAGCAGCTTTCGTCTAGCGGCGTTAAGTAGGCAGTACTTC.

The table lists this clonotype with a few counts. The rearrangement joins TRBV20-1 to TRBJ1-1; D may be TRBD1 (6 bases). The V end lost 6 bases, the J end lost 3 bases, and 20 bases lay between the germline ends. In germline, CDR1 is DFQATT, CDR2 SNEGSKA (reference sequence). The CDR3 extends over 15 amino acids. The CDR3 loop is CSAPTGSKGDTEAFF. CDR3 DNA sequence: TGCAGTGCACCGACAGGATCCAAGGGGGACACTGAAGCTTTCTTT.

In its sample, this clonotype was seen many times. The V and J genes are TRBV30 and TRBJ1-3, with 9 bases that match TRBD1. CDR1 and CDR2 from the germline V gene are GTSNPN and SVGIG (reference sequence). Losses at the gene ends were 3 bases for V and 1 base for J; bases not matched to a gene: 7. CDR3 length: 16 amino acids. The CDR3 reads CAWRDDRGGSGNTIYF. In DNA, the CDR3 is TGTGCCTGGAGGGATGACAGGGGGGGGTCTGGAAACACCATATATTTT.

This clonotype turned up a few times. The chain combines TRBV7-9 with TRBJ2-7; no firm D call. CDR3 length equals 11 residues. Trimming stripped 2 bases from V and 5 bases from J, with 4 bases between. Germline V CDR1 and CDR2: SEHNR, FQNEAQ (reference sequence). Written as DNA, the CDR3 is TGTGCCAGCAGCTTAACGGACGAGCAGTACTTC. It encodes CASSLTDEQYF.

This clonotype was seen a handful of times. V and J are TRBV11-3 and TRBJ1-3; D perhaps matches TRBD1 (5 bases). Germline V CDR1 and CDR2: SGHNT, YENEEA. The CDR3 length is 16 residues. Between the trimmed V and J ends, which lost 3 bases and 0 bases, there was a span of 12 bases. The CDR3 sequence: CASSFKGAVSGNTIYF. CDR3 coding DNA: TGTGCCAGCAGCTTTAAAGGGGCGGTCTCTGGAAACACCATATATTTT.

This clonotype has a handful of counts. The chain has TRBV2 and TRBJ1-1; 7 nucleotides match TRBD1. Germline V gives CDR1 SNHLY, CDR2 FYNNEI. The V gene end was trimmed by 5 bases and the J gene end by 2 bases; junction bases not matched to a gene: 5. The CDR3 sequence is 14 residues long. CDR3 nucleotides: TGTGCCAGCAGTAGACAGGGCCTAAACACTGAAGCTTTCTTT. This sequence encodes CASSRQGLNTEAFF.

Many counts were recorded for this clonotype. The CDR3 region is CASSLFPAGAVYEQFF. The DNA for the CDR3 is TGTGCCAGCAGCTTATTTCCAGCGGGAGCGGTCTATGAGCAGTTCTTC. The chain uses TRBV11-2 and TRBJ2-1, with 8 bases matching TRBD2. Germline V gives CDR1 SGHAT, CDR2 FQNNGV. The CDR3 consists of 16 residues. V shed 2 bases, J shed 8 bases, and the junction held 11 bases outside the gene matches. Combining the CDR3 with reference TRBV11-2 and TRBJ2-1 gives the whole variable domain EAGVAQSPRYKIIEKRQSVAFWCNPISGHATLYWYQQILGQGPKLLIQFQNNGVVDDSQLPKDRFSAERLKGVDSTLKIQPAKLEDSAVYLCASSLFPAGAVYEQFFGPGTRLTVL.

This clonotype has at least ten counts. V gene TRBV27 combines with J gene TRBJ1-5; D ambiguous. CDR1 is MNHEY, CDR2 SMNVEV, per germline (reference sequence). The CDR3 contains 14 residues. V lost 5 bases and J lost 0, with 8 bases in between. The CDR3 DNA is TGTGCCAGCAGTAGAGGGCCTAGCAATCAGCCCCAGCATTTT. Its translation is CASSRGPSNQPQHF.

This clonotype was observed a few times. This sequence joins TRBV5-6 and TRBJ2-1; possible D gene TRBD1, 6 bases. Germline loops: CDR1 SGHDT, CDR2 YYEEEE. This CDR3 contains 13 residues. Trimming removed 4 bases from V and 7 bases from J, with 12 bases in between. The CDR3 DNA sequence: TGTGCCAGCAGCAAACTACAGGGAAATGAGCAGTTCTTC. Its translation is CASSKLQGNEQFF.

This clonotype was seen more than once but under ten times. The genes are TRBV9 and TRBJ2-1; D ambiguous. Deletions cut 0 bases from V and 7 bases from J, with 8 bases between. CDR3 length equals 13 residues. CDR1 is SGDLS, CDR2 YYNGEE, per germline. CDR3 loop: CASSVGVENEQFF. As DNA, the CDR3 is TGTGCCAGCAGCGTAGGAGTAGAGAATGAGCAGTTCTTC.

This clonotype was seen ten or more times. The rearrangement uses TRBV9 and TRBJ1-6, with D tentatively TRBD1 (5 bases). The V gene lost 2 bases and the J gene lost 10 bases, with 16 bases spanning the gap. The CDR3 spans 15 residues. In germline, CDR1 is SGDLS, CDR2 YYNGEE. In DNA form, the CDR3 reads TGTGCCAGCAGCGTTGAAGGGGCTCCATGGTCACCCCTCCACTTT. Translation: CASSVEGAPWSPLHF.

The table lists this clonotype with a few counts. The V gene is TRBV19, the J gene TRBJ2-3; 9 nucleotides agree with TRBD1. Germline V gene lookup returns CDR1 LNHDA and CDR2 SQIVND (reference sequence). The CDR3 consists of 17 residues. Trimming at V came to 11 bases and at J to 3 bases, leaving 18 bases not matched to a gene. CDR3 bases: TGTGCCGGACCTAAGCTAACCGCGGGACAGGGAACAGATACGCAGTATTTT. Translating it yields CAGPKLTAGQGTDTQYF.

This clonotype appeared a few times. The chain is built from TRBV29-1 and TRBJ2-3; 9 bases match TRBD1. J was trimmed by 4 bases and V by 4 bases; bases with no gene match: 6. The CDR3 has 14 amino acids. Germline V CDR1 and CDR2: SQVTM, ANQGSEA. Written as DNA, the CDR3 is TGCAGCGTTGTAGTGACAGGGGGTGCAGATACGCAGTATTTT. Protein: CSVVVTGGADTQYF.

This clonotype turned up a few times. The chain joins TRBV20-1 to TRBJ2-7; TRBD1 matches 7 bases. This CDR3 has 15 residues. The V gene's germline CDR1 is DFQATT and CDR2 SNEGSKA (reference sequence). The junction had 11 bases not matched to a gene; V was cut back by 4 bases and J by 2 bases. CDR3: CSATFSGGQTYEQYF. The CDR3 DNA is TGCAGTGCTACCTTCTCAGGGGGACAAACCTACGAGCAGTACTTC.

V is TRBV6-5 and J is TRBJ2-7; 8 bases line up with TRBD1. J lost 6 bases, V lost 4 bases, and 2 bases had no gene match. Germline loops: CDR1 MNHEY, CDR2 SVGAGI. This CDR3 comprises 12 residues. The CDR3 is CASSFTGGEQYF. The CDR3 nucleotides read TGTGCCAGCAGTTTTACAGGGGGCGAGCAGTACTTC.

This clonotype was observed many times. CDR3 in DNA: TGTGCCAGCTCCAGGAACACCGGGGAGCTGTTTTTT. Amino acid sequence: CASSRNTGELFF. The chain employs TRBV18 and TRBJ2-2, with D unresolved. This CDR3 has 12 amino acids. CDR1 and CDR2 (germline): KGHSH, LQKENI. Trimming removed 6 bases from V and 1 base from J, with 3 bases in between.

This clonotype showed up just a few times. The genes are TRBV13 and TRBJ2-7, with unresolved D. Germline CDR1 and CDR2: PRHDT and FYEKMQ (reference sequence). V lost 5 bases and J lost 1, with 18 bases in between. The CDR3 covers 16 residues. The CDR3 here is CASSAESRVDSYEQYF. For the CDR3, the DNA is TGTGCCAGCAGCGCCGAGAGTAGAGTAGATTCCTACGAGCAGTACTTC.

Remarks on this clonotype: At one end the junction does not follow the germline gene, possibly because of a read error. The rearrangement joins TRBV6-4 to TRBJ2-1; no definite D call. Germline values: CDR1 MRHNA, CDR2 SNTAGT. This CDR3 comprises 14 residues. Written as DNA, the CDR3 is TGTGCCAGCTGTGACTCGAGTGGTTCCAATGAGCAGTTCTTC. It encodes CASCDSSGSNEQFF.

The chain recombines TRBV5-1 with TRBJ1-1; no clear D gene. This CDR3 comprises 14 residues. CDR1 and CDR2 (germline): SGHRS, YFSETQ. V lost 3 bases to trimming and J lost 1 base, with 10 bases between them. In DNA, the CDR3 is TGCGCCAGCAGCTCCGGACCTTGGAACACTGAAGCTTTCTTT. Translation: CASSSGPWNTEAFF.

This clonotype has a count of ten or more. The chain is built from TRBV4-1 and TRBJ2-1; D is ambiguous. The V gene lost 3 bases and the J gene lost 6 bases, with 12 bases spanning the gap. The germline CDR1 and CDR2 sequences are MGHRA and YSYEKL. The CDR3 runs to 14 residues. CDR3 nucleotides: TGCGCCAGCAGCCAGTGGGTCGATTCCAATGAGCAGTTCTTC. This gives the protein CASSQWVDSNEQFF.

This clonotype appeared a few times. In DNA form, the CDR3 reads TGTGCCAGCAGCGTCGGGACAGGGGGGCCCGAGCAGTACTTC. It encodes CASSVGTGGPEQYF. The rearrangement links TRBV9 to TRBJ2-7; 11 bases are a match to TRBD1. Germline V CDR1 and CDR2: SGDLS, YYNGEE. After removal of 2 bases from V and 6 bases from J, the junction contained 4 bases not matched to a gene. The length of the CDR3 is 14 residues.

This clonotype was detected only a few times. The chain carries TRBV9 and TRBJ2-1; 12 positions match TRBD2. V trimming: 4 bases; J trimming: 0 bases; junction bases outside the gene matches: 8. The CDR3 is 18 residues long. The germline gives CDR1 SGDLS, CDR2 YYNGEE. CDR3 nucleotide sequence: TGTGCCAGCAGCACCCGACTAGCGGGAGTAGGCTCCTACAATGAGCAGTTCTTC. Its translation is CASSTRLAGVGSYNEQFF.